Following are 13 T cell receptor beta chains from one sample sequenced in a study of T cells after yellow fever vaccination. MiXCR, applied by TCRdb to the 5' RACE reads, yields one record per CDR3 protein. The table lists some 500,000 distinct CDR3 sequences, 13% of them singletons, with 11% to 15% in the top ten. Sample: PBMCs, taken on the day of the yellow fever booster vaccination. These receptors were taken from a young man who received the YFV17D yellow fever vaccine.

A few counts support this clonotype. The chain joins TRBV7-2 to TRBJ2-5; D is unclear. V was clipped by 9 bases and J by 3 bases, with 17 bases between them. Germline V gene lookup returns CDR1 SGHTA and CDR2 FQGNSA. The CDR3 totals 14 residues. In nucleotides, the CDR3 is TGTGCCAGTCAACCCCATCTAGGGAAAGAGACCCAGTACTTC. Translated: CASQPHLGKETQYF. The full variable domain, in which reference TRBV7-2 and TRBJ2-5 provide the parts outside the CDR3, is GAGVSQSPSNKVTEKGKDVELRCDPISGHTALYWYRQSLGQGLEFLIYFQGNSAPDKSGLPSDRFSAERTGGSVSTLTIQRTQQEDSAVYLCASQPHLGKETQYFGPGTRLLVL.

The rearrangement links TRBV10-2 to TRBJ2-5; the D is unclear. Germline-derived CDR1 and CDR2 are WSHSY and SAAADI. This CDR3 comprises 13 residues. The V and J ends lost 7 bases and 5 bases respectively, with 14 bases between them. The CDR3 here is CASKWKGVETQYF. The CDR3 DNA reads TGCGCCAGCAAATGGAAGGGCGTCGAGACCCAGTACTTC.

This clonotype was counted only a few times. The V gene is TRBV10-3, the J gene TRBJ2-1, with 9 bases fitting TRBD2. The germline V gene encodes CDR1 ENHRY and CDR2 SYGVKD. The trim removed 1 base at V and 8 bases at J, leaving 9 bases unmatched. This CDR3 is 16 amino acids long. The CDR3 here is CAISEFRAGGLYEQFF. As DNA, the CDR3 is TGTGCCATCAGTGAGTTCCGCGCGGGAGGGCTCTATGAGCAGTTCTTC.

This clonotype has a handful of counts. The chain combines TRBV30 with TRBJ2-5, with a weak D call TRBD1 (6 bases). V lost 2 bases, J lost 5 bases, and 9 bases lay in between. CDR1 and CDR2 (germline): GTSNPN, SVGIG (reference sequence). This CDR3 spans 12 amino acids. CDR3 bases: TGTGCCTGGAGTTGGGGGCTGGAGACCCAGTACTTC. It is translated as CAWSWGLETQYF.

The chain uses TRBV7-9 and TRBJ2-1, with 7 bases aligning to TRBD1. From germline, CDR1 is SEHNR and CDR2 FQNEAQ (reference sequence). The CDR3 has 13 amino acids. V lost 7 bases, J lost 4 bases, and 4 bases stayed unmatched. The CDR3 DNA is TGTGCCAGCAACAGGGGTGGTTACAATGAGCAGTTCTTC. It specifies CASNRGGYNEQFF.

This clonotype was counted at least ten times. The V gene is TRBV7-9, the J gene TRBJ2-6; tentatively, D is TRBD1 (5 bases). V lost 3 bases, J lost 4 bases, and 10 bases lay in between. The CDR3 runs 15 residues. Per germline, CDR1 SEHNR and CDR2 FQNEAQ (reference sequence). CDR3 sequence (DNA): TGTGCCAGCAGCTTCCAGGGATCAGGGGCCAACGTCCTGACTTTC. It specifies CASSFQGSGANVLTF.

Only a few counts were recorded for this clonotype. The V gene is TRBV7-2, the J gene TRBJ1-3; a possible D gene is TRBD1 (5 bases). This CDR3 contains 14 residues. V lost 2 bases and J 3 bases, leaving 8 bases between the germline ends. Looked up from germline, CDR1 is SGHTA and CDR2 is FQGNSA. This CDR3 reads CASSLLGLGNTIYF. In DNA form, the CDR3 reads TGTGCCAGCAGCTTACTGGGACTTGGAAACACCATATATTTT. The full variable domain, in which reference TRBV7-2 and TRBJ1-3 provide the parts outside the CDR3, is GAGVSQSPSNKVTEKGKDVELRCDPISGHTALYWYRQSLGQGLEFLIYFQGNSAPDKSGLPSDRFSAERTGGSVSTLTIQRTQQEDSAVYLCASSLLGLGNTIYFGEGSWLTVV.

This clonotype was counted between two and nine times. The rearrangement links TRBV24-1 to TRBJ2-1; possibly TRBD1 for D (5 bases). V shed 4 bases and J shed 6 bases, with 9 bases lying between them. The germline gives CDR1 KGHDR, CDR2 SFDVKD. The CDR3 runs to 13 residues. The CDR3 nucleotides read TGTGCCACCAGTGAAGCAGGGTTCAATGAGCAGTTCTTC. It is translated as CATSEAGFNEQFF.

The chain links TRBV7-8 to TRBJ1-2, with D unresolved. CDR3 length equals 14 residues. CDR1 is SGHVS, CDR2 FQNEAQ, per germline. Trimming pared 5 bases from V and 5 bases from J, leaving 15 bases between. The CDR3 DNA reads TGTGCCAGCAGCCTCCTGGATCAGAGATATGGCTACACCTTC. Amino acid sequence: CASSLLDQRYGYTF.

The chain carries TRBV7-3 and TRBJ2-3; 13 nucleotides match TRBD2. CDR1 is SGHTA, CDR2 FQGTGA, per germline. The CDR3 loop spans 18 amino acids. V dropped 5 bases and J dropped 5; count of bases not matched to a gene: 13. For the CDR3, the DNA is TGTGCCAGCAGCCCGCTCCCGGGACTAGCGGGGAGTGGAGATACGCAGTATTTT. Its translation is CASSPLPGLAGSGDTQYF.

This clonotype has a handful of counts. The chain carries TRBV20-1 and TRBJ2-5, with D uncertain. Germline V lookup: CDR1 DFQATT, CDR2 SNEGSKA (reference sequence). CDR3 length: 12 amino acids. V was shortened by 7 bases and J by 3 bases, with 12 bases between the two germline ends. CDR3 nucleotides: TGCAGTGTACCGGGCCTAGAAGAGACCCAGTACTTC. Protein sequence: CSVPGLEETQYF.

The chain uses TRBV27 and TRBJ2-7, with D perhaps given as TRBD1 or TRBD2 (5 bases each). Trimming left V 3 bases short and J 5 bases short, with 14 bases between. Per the germline V gene, CDR1 is MNHEY and CDR2 is SMNVEV (reference sequence). The CDR3 consists of 14 residues. The CDR3 DNA reads as TGTGCCAGCAGTTTCGGGACGGGTATCGACGAGCAGTACTTC. Protein sequence: CASSFGTGIDEQYF.

This chain uses TRBV12-3 or TRBV12-4 with TRBJ1-2; TRBD1 matches 7 bases. CDR3 length: 16 amino acids. The V gene end was trimmed by 6 bases and the J gene end by 4 bases; junction bases not matched to a gene: 14. CDR3 coding DNA: TGTGCCAGCAGCCCTCATCCGACAGGGTGGCGCTATGGCTACACCTTC. This gives the protein CASSPHPTGWRYGYTF.